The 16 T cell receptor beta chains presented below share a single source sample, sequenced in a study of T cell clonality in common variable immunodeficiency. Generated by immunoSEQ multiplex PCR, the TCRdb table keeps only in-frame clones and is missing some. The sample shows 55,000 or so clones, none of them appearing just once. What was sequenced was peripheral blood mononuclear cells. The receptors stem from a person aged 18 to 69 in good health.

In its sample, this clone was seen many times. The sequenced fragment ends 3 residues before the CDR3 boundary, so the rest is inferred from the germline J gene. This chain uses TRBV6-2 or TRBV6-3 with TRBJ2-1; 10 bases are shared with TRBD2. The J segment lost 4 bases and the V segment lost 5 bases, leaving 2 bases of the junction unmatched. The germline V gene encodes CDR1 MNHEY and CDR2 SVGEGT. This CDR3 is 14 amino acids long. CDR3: CASSKTSGYNEQFF. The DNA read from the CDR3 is TGTGCCAGCAGTAAGACTAGCGGGTACAATGAG.

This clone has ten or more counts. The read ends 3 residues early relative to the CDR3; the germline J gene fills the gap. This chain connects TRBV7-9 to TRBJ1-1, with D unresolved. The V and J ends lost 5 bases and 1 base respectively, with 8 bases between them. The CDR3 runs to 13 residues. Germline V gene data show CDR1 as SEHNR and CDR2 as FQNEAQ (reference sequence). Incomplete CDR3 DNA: TGTGCCAGCAGCAGAGCTTGGAACACTGAA. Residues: CASSRAWNTE. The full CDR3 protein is CASSRAWNTEAFF.

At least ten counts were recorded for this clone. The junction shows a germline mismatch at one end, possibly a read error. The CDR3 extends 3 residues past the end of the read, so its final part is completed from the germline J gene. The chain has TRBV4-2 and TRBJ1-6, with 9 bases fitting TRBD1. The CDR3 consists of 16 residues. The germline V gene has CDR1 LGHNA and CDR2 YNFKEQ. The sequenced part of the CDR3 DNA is TGCGCCAGCAGCCAAGATGCTGGGACAGGGTCTTCACCC. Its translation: CASSQDAGTGSSP. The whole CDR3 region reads CASSQDAGTGSSPLHF.

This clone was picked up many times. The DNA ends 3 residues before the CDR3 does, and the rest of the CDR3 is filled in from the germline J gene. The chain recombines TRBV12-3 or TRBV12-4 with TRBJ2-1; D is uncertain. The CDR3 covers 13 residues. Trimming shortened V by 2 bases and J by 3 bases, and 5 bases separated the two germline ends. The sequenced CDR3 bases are TGTGCCAGCAGTTTAAGCCTCTACAATGAG. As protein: CASSLSLYNE. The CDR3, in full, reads CASSLSLYNEQFF.

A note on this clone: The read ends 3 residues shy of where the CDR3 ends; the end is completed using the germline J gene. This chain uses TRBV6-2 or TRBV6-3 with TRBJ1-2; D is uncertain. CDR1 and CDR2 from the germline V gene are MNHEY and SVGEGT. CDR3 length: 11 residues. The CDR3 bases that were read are TGTGCCAGCAGTTACTCGACTACC. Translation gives CASSYSTT. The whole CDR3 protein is CASSYSTTYTF.

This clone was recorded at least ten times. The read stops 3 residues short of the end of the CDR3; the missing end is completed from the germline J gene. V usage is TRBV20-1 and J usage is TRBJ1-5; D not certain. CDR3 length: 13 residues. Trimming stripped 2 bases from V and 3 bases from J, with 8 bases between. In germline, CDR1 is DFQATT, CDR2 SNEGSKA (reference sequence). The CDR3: CSARQVLNQPQHF. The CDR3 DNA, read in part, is TGCAGTGCTAGACAGGTCCTCAATCAGCCC.

Partial CDR3 DNA: TGTGCCAGCAGCTCTAGACAGGGCCGTGAA. Translated: CASSSRQGRE. The CDR3 in its entirety is CASSSRQGREAFF. The chain recombines TRBV7-2 with TRBJ1-1, with TRBD1 identical over 7 bases. The CDR3 end is not reached by the read, which stops 3 residues before it; the germline J gene fills it in. Germline V gene sequence: CDR1 SGHTA, CDR2 FQGNSA. V lost 4 bases to trimming and J lost 7 bases; unmatched junction nucleotides: 6. The CDR3 has 13 amino acids.

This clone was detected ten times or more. CDR3 DNA (partial): TGTGCCAGCAGCCACCGATGGGAACTAGCGGAATACCAAGATACG. Protein sequence: CASSHRWELAEYQDT. The CDR3 reads in full as CASSHRWELAEYQDTQYF. The chain couples TRBV4-2 to TRBJ2-3; TRBD2 matches 8 bases. Sequencing ends 3 residues short of the CDR3 end; the germline J gene provides the rest. The CDR3 is 18 residues long. The junction had 16 bases not matched to a gene; V was cut back by 3 bases and J by 5 bases. Germline V lookup: CDR1 LGHNA, CDR2 YNFKEQ.

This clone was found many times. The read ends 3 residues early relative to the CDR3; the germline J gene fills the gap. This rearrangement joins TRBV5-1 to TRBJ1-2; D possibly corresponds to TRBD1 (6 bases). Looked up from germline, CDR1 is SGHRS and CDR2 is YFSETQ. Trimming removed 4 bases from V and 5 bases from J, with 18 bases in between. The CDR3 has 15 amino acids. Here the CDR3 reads CASSPGTTQEYGYTF. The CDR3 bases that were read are TGCGCCAGCAGCCCAGGGACAACTCAAGAGTATGGC.

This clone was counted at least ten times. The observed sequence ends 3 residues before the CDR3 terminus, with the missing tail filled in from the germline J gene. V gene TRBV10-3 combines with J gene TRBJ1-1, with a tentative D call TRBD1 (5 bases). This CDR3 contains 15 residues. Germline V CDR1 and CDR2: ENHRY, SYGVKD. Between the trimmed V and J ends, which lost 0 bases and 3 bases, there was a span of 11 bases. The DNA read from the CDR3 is TGTGCCATCAGTGAGTCTTGGGGCGATTACACTGAA. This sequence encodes CAISESWGDYTE. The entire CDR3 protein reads CAISESWGDYTEAFF.

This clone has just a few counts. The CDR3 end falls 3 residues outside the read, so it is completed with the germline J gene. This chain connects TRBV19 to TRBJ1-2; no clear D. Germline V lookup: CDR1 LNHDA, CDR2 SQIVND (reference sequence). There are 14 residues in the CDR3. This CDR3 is CASRGSGSTDTYTF. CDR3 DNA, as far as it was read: TGTGCCAGTAGGGGGAGCGGGAGCACAGATACC.

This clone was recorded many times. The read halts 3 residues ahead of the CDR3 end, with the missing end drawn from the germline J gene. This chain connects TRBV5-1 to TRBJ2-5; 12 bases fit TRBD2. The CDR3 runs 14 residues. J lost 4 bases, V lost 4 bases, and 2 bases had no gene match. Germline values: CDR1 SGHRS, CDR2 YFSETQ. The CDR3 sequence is CASSTGLAGETQYF. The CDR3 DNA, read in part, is TGCGCCAGCAGCACGGGACTAGCGGGAGAGACC.

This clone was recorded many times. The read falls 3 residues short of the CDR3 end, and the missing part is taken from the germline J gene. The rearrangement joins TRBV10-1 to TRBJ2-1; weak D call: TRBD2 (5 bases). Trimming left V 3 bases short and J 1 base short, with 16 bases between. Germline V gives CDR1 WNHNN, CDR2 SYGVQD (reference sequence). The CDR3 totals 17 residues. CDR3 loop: CASSDHTGLSSYNEQFF. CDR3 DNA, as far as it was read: TGCGCCAGCAGTGACCACACTGGACTCAGTTCCTACAATGAG.

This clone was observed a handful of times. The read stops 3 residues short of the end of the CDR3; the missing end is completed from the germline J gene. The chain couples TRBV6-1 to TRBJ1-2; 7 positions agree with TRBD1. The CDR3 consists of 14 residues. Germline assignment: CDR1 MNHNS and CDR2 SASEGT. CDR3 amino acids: CASSVQGRIYDYTF. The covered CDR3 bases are TGTGCCAGCAGTGTACAGGGGAGGATCTACGAC.

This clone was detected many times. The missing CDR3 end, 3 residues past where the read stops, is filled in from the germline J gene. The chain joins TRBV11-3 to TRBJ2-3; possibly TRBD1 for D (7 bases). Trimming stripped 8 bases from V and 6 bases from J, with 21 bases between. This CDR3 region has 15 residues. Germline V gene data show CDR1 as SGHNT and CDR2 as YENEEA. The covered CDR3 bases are TGTGCCAGCCCGCCGGGACTCCCAGGGGGGGATACG. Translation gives CASPPGLPGGDT. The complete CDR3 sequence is CASPPGLPGGDTQYF.

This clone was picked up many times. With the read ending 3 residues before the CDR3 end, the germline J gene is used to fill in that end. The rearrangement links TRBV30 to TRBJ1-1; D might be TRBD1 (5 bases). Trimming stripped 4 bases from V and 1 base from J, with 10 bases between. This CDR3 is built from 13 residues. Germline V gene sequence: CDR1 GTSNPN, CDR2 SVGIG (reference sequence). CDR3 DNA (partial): TGTGCCTGGATTTTGAGGGGGAACACTGAA. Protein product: CAWILRGNTE. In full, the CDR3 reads CAWILRGNTEAFF.